This T cell receptor beta chain emerged from a study of blood T cell repertoires in COVID-19. Unmatched junction bases numbered 9, after V lost 3 bases and J lost 2 bases. CDR3 length equals 16 residues. CDR1 is DFQATT, CDR2 SNEGSKA, per germline (reference sequence). In the original workflow: Nucleated cell counts were estimated from reference gene primer amplification. Produced via immunoSEQ multiplex PCR; TCRdb's table is partial and in-frame only. V, J and clone size derive from that table, while D and trimming were established from the DNA sequence. The sample shows approximately 190,000 clones, approximately 82% of them seen only once.

Sequenced: peripheral blood. The rearrangement joins TRBV20-1 to TRBJ2-3; 9 bases fit TRBD2. The source is a human donor with acute or convalescent COVID-19. The donor label of this sample is uncertain. This chain's CDR3 is CSASTSRGRATDTQYF. CDR3 DNA sequence: TGCAGTGCTAGTACGTCTCGCGGGAGGGCCACAGATACGCAGTATTTT.